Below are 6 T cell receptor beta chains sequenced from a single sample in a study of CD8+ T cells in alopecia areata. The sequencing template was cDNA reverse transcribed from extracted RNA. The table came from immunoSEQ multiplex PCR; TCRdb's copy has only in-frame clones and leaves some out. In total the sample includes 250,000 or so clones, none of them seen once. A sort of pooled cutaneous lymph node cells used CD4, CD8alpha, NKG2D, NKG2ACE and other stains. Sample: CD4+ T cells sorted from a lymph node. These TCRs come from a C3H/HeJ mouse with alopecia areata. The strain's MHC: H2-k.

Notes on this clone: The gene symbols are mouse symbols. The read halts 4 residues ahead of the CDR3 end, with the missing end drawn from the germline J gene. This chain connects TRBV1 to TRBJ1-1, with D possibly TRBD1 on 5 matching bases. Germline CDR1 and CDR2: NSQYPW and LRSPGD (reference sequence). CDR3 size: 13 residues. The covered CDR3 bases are TGCACCTGCAGTGCAGGGAGACAGACA. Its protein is CTCSAGRQT. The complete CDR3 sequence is CTCSAGRQTEVFF.

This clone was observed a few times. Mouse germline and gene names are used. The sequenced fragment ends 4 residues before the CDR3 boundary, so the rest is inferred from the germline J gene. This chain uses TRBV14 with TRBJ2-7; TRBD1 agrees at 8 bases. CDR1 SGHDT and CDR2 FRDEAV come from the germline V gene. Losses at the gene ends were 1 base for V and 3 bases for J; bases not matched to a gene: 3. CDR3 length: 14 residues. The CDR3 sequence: CASSFKGQVYEQYF. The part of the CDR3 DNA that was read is TGTGCCAGCAGTTTCAAGGGACAGGTCTAT. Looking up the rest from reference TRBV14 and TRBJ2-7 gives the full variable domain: EAGVTQSPRYAVLQEGQAVSFWCDPISGHDTLYWYQQPRDQGPQLLVYFRDEAVIDNSQLPSDRFSAVRPKGTNSTLKIQSAKQGDTATYLCASSFKGQVYEQYFGPGTRLTVL.

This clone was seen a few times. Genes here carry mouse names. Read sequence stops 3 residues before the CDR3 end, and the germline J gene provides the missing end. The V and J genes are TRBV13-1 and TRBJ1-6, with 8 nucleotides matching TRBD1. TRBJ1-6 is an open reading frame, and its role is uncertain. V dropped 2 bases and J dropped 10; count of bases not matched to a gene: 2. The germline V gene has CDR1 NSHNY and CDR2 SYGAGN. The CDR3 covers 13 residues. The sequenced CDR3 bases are TGTGCCAGCAGTGAGGACAGGGACTCGCCC. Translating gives CASSEDRDSP. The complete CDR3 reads CASSEDRDSPLYF.

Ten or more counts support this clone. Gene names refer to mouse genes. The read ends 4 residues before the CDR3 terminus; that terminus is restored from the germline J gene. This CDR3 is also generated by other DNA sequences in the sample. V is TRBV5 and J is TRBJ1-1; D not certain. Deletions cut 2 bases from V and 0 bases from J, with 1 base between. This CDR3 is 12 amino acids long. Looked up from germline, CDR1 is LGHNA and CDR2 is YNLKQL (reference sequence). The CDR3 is CASSQQNTEVFF. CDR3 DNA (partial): TGTGCCAGCAGCCAACAGAACACA.

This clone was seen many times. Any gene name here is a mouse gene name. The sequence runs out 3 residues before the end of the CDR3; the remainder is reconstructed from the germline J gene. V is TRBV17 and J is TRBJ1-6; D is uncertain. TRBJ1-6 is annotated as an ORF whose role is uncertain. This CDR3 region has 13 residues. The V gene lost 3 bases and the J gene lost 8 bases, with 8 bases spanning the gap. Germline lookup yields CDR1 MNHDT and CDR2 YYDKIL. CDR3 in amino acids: CASSRTRDSPLYF. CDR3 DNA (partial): TGTGCTAGCAGTAGGACACGAGATTCGCCC.

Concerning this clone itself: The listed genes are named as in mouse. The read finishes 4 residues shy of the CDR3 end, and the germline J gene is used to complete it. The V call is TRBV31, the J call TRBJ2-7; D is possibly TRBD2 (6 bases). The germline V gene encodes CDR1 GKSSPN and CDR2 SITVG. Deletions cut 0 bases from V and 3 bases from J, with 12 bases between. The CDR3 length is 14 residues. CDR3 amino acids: CAWSLGLGNYEQYF. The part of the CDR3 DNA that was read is TGTGCCTGGAGTCTAGGGCTGGGGAACTAT.